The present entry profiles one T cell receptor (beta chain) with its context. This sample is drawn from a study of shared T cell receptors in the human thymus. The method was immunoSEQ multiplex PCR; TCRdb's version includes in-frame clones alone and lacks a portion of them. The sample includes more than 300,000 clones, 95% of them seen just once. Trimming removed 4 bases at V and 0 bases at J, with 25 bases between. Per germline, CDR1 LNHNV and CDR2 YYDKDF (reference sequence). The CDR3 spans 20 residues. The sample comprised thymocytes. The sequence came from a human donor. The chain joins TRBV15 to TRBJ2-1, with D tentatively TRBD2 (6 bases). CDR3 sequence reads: CATSMTSGWDLPSSYNEQFF. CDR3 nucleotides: TGTGCCACCAGCATGACCTCCGGCTGGGACTTGCCGAGCTCCTACAATGAGCAGTTCTTC.